The 20 T cell receptor beta chains below come from one sample, sequenced in a study of cytomegalovirus exposure and HLA in healthy donors. Assay: immunoSEQ multiplex PCR; the TCRdb copy retains only in-frame clones and omits some. The data hold hundreds of thousands of clones, with around nine tenths observed a single time. Sequenced: PBMCs. Receptors were obtained from a man aged 18 to 29 in good health and CMV-seronegative.

V and J are TRBV6-6 and TRBJ2-7; tentatively, D is TRBD2 (5 bases). Per germline, CDR1 MNHNY and CDR2 SVGAGI (reference sequence). The ends were cut back, 2 bases at V and 2 bases at J, with 10 bases in the middle. CDR3 size: 14 residues. The CDR3 nucleotides are TGTGCCAGCAGTTACCGGGGATATCCCTACGAGCAGTACTTC. Amino acids: CASSYRGYPYEQYF.

This clone was counted only a few times. The V and J genes are TRBV5-4 and TRBJ2-7; no definite D call. Germline V gives CDR1 SGHNT, CDR2 YYREEE (reference sequence). Deletions cut 3 bases from V and 1 base from J, with 11 bases between. The CDR3 has 14 residues. CDR3 loop: CASSSRFSSYEQYF. DNA of the CDR3: TGTGCCAGCAGCTCCCGATTTAGTTCCTACGAGCAGTACTTC.

The J gene is TRBJ1-4, the V gene TRBV2; D gene unclear. The V gene lost 9 bases and the J gene lost 4 bases, with 21 bases spanning the gap. CDR3 length equals 16 residues. The germline V gene encodes CDR1 SNHLY and CDR2 FYNNEI. In DNA form, the CDR3 reads TGTGCCAGTCCAGTCCTCCGAGGAGCGGGTAATGAAAAACTGTTTTTT. This translates into CASPVLRGAGNEKLFF.

The J gene is TRBJ1-4, the V gene TRBV4-1; weak D call: TRBD1 (5 bases). The germline V and J ends were trimmed by 4 bases and 7 bases, with 19 bases remaining between them. The germline V gene encodes CDR1 MGHRA and CDR2 YSYEKL. The CDR3 sequence is 16 residues long. CDR3 sequence (DNA): TGCGCCAGCAGCCCCCGGGGGGAAGGGTGGGTTGAAAAACTGTTTTTT. Protein product: CASSPRGEGWVEKLFF.

This clone was observed at least ten times. V gene TRBV5-6 combines with J gene TRBJ2-1; D is unclear. Germline-derived CDR1 and CDR2 are SGHDT and YYEEEE. V lost 0 bases, J lost 8 bases, and 9 bases lay in between. The CDR3 totals 13 residues. CDR3 coding DNA: TGTGCCAGCAGCTTGGTCGGGTCCGATGAGCAGTTCTTC. Translating it yields CASSLVGSDEQFF.

This clone occurred a few times. The V call is TRBV25-1, the J call TRBJ1-2; 7 bases agree with TRBD1. Germline V gene sequence: CDR1 MGHDK, CDR2 SYGVNS. Trimming cost V 8 bases and J 8 bases; bases outside gene matches: 11. This CDR3 has 13 residues. The DNA of the CDR3 is TGTGCCAGCGCCAGACAGGGAGAAGGGGGCTACACCTTC. Its protein product is CASARQGEGGYTF.

The chain combines TRBV5-1 with TRBJ2-5; the D gene is possibly TRBD2 (6 bases). CDR3 size: 16 residues. V was cut by 4 bases and J by 3 bases, with 19 bases left in between. Germline CDR1 is SGHRS and CDR2 is YFSETQ. The CDR3 DNA is TGCGCCAGCAGCCTTGGTGGCGGGACCAAAAAAGAGACCCAGTACTTC. It codes for CASSLGGGTKKETQYF.

This clone was picked up one time. The V and J genes are TRBV4-2 and TRBJ2-3; 14 bases fit TRBD2. CDR3 length: 18 amino acids. Per germline, CDR1 LGHNA and CDR2 YNFKEQ. Trimming at V came to 6 bases and at J to 0 bases, leaving 8 bases not matched to a gene. CDR3: CASRQTSGRDYSTDTQYF. CDR3 in DNA: TGTGCCAGCAGACAGACTAGCGGGAGGGATTATAGCACAGATACGCAGTATTTT.

On this clone: The junction departs from germline at one end; a sequencing error may be responsible. This chain joins TRBV10-3 and TRBJ2-7; 7 nucleotides agree with TRBD1. The germline gives CDR1 ENHRY, CDR2 SYGVKD. The CDR3 is made up of 11 amino acids. The CDR3 protein is CAISEGTDPNF. CDR3 nucleotide sequence: TGTGCCATCAGTGAAGGGACAGACCCTAACTTC.

The DNA for the CDR3 is TGTGCCAGCAGCTTAGGGTCGTGGACAGGGGGTGATGGCTACACCTTC. The encoded protein is CASSLGSWTGGDGYTF. The chain is built from TRBV7-9 and TRBJ1-2; 10 positions agree with TRBD1. The length of the CDR3 is 16 residues. V was pared by 1 base and J by 6 bases, with 8 bases of the junction left unmatched. Germline V gives CDR1 SEHNR, CDR2 FQNEAQ (reference sequence). The full variable domain, in which reference TRBV7-9 and TRBJ1-2 provide the parts outside the CDR3, is DTGVSQNPRHKITKRGQNVTFRCDPISEHNRLYWYRQTLGQGPEFLTYFQNEAQLEKSRLLSDRFSAERPKGSFSTLEIQRTEQGDSAMYLCASSLGSWTGGDGYTFGSGTRLTVV.

The rearrangement links TRBV27 to TRBJ2-1; TRBD1 might be the D (6 bases). The CDR3 extends over 13 amino acids. V lost 6 bases and J lost 12, with 18 bases in between. Germline-derived CDR1 and CDR2 are MNHEY and SMNVEV (reference sequence). CDR3 coding DNA: TGTGCCAGCAGCCCAGGGACAACTACGCGGCAGTTCTTC. This encodes CASSPGTTTRQFF.

This clone has a handful of counts. As DNA, the CDR3 is TGTGCCAGTAGTATAGTCCTAGCGGGAGGGCCAGGGGATACGCAGTATTTT. It is translated as CASSIVLAGGPGDTQYF. The chain combines TRBV19 with TRBJ2-3, with 12 bases matching TRBD2. CDR1 is LNHDA, CDR2 SQIVND, per germline (reference sequence). V was clipped by 1 base and J by 6 bases; unmatched bases: 8. The CDR3 consists of 17 residues.

The J gene is TRBJ2-7, the V gene TRBV7-7, with D perhaps matching TRBD2 (6 bases). Between the trimmed V and J ends, which lost 5 bases and 3 bases, there was a span of 17 bases. The CDR3 runs to 15 residues. Germline CDR1 SSHAT, CDR2 FNYEAQ (reference sequence). CDR3 loop: CASSPVGDLNYEQYF. The CDR3 DNA reads as TGTGCCAGCAGCCCGGTGGGGGACTTAAACTACGAGCAGTACTTC.

The V call is TRBV2, the J call TRBJ1-5; TRBD1 matches at 8 bases. CDR3 length: 14 amino acids. Unmatched junction bases numbered 8, after V lost 6 bases and J lost 7 bases. Germline assignment: CDR1 SNHLY and CDR2 FYNNEI. DNA for the CDR3: TGTGCCAGCAGGGCCCGGACAGGGTGGCAGCCCCAGCATTTT. This sequence encodes CASRARTGWQPQHF.

In its sample, this clone was seen once. The chain carries TRBV7-9 and TRBJ2-7; 10 bases align to TRBD1. The CDR3 covers 14 residues. V shed 7 bases and J 6 bases; nucleotides not matched to a gene: 9. Germline assignment: CDR1 SEHNR and CDR2 FQNEAQ (reference sequence). CDR3 amino acids: CASNRLTGGGEQYF. CDR3 bases: TGTGCCAGCAACCGATTGACAGGGGGCGGCGAGCAGTACTTC.

The V and J genes are TRBV27 and TRBJ2-2; TRBD1 aligns across 7 bases. Trimming cost V 1 base and J 4 bases; bases outside gene matches: 6. Germline lookup yields CDR1 MNHEY and CDR2 SMNVEV (reference sequence). The CDR3 is made up of 16 amino acids. CDR3 region: CASSLFSRGLTGELFF. The CDR3, as DNA: TGTGCCAGCAGTTTATTCTCAAGGGGGCTCACCGGGGAGCTGTTTTTT.

The chain combines TRBV29-1 with TRBJ2-5; no definite D call. This CDR3 region has 12 residues. V shed 8 bases and J shed 0 bases, with 10 bases lying between them. Germline values: CDR1 SQVTM, CDR2 ANQGSEA. The CDR3 loop reads CSTSTNQETQYF. The CDR3 DNA reads TGCAGCACTTCTACGAACCAAGAGACCCAGTACTTC.

This chain links TRBV7-8 with TRBJ2-1, with a possible D match to TRBD1 (5 bases). Germline V gives CDR1 SGHVS, CDR2 FQNEAQ. The V gene lost 1 base and the J gene lost 8 bases, with 15 bases spanning the gap. CDR3 length: 15 amino acids. CDR3 residues: CASSLGRAREDEQFF. Here the CDR3 DNA reads TGTGCCAGCAGCTTAGGCAGGGCTAGGGAAGATGAGCAGTTCTTC. Complete variable domain (other parts from reference TRBV7-8 and TRBJ2-1): GAGVSQSPRYKVAKRGQDVALRCDPISGHVSLFWYQQALGQGPEFLTYFQNEAQLDKSGLPSDRFFAERPEGSVSTLKIQRTQQEDSAVYLCASSLGRAREDEQFFGPGTRLTVL.

The chain recombines TRBV28 with TRBJ1-2; D not certain. Germline CDR1 MDHEN, CDR2 SYDVKM. The CDR3 runs to 16 residues. V was pared by 3 bases and J by 0 bases, with 14 bases between. CDR3 nucleotide sequence: TGTGCCAGCAGTTTGCAGGATCAGAGAACTAACTATGGCTACACCTTC. Translating gives CASSLQDQRTNYGYTF.

The J gene is TRBJ1-4, the V gene TRBV27; D is undetermined. The CDR3 sequence is 14 residues long. The V gene lost 6 bases and the J gene lost 2 bases, with 10 bases spanning the gap. The V gene's germline CDR1 is MNHEY and CDR2 SMNVEV (reference sequence). The CDR3 bases are TGTGCCAGCAGGCCGCAGGCCACTAATGAAAAACTGTTTTTT. Translation: CASRPQATNEKLFF.